A selection of T cell receptor beta chains follows, all from one sample in a study of blood T cell repertoires in COVID-19. The method was immunoSEQ multiplex PCR; TCRdb's version includes in-frame clones alone and lacks a portion of them. The sample lists under 150,000 clones, around 89% occurring once. The sample consisted of PBMCs or T cells enriched from blood (not recorded which). These receptor sequences come from a woman in her twenties or thirties with acute COVID-19. CDR3s include the opening cysteine and the closing phenylalanine or tryptophan. D genes are given only for firm matches.

d_call,v_call,j_call,cdr3_aa
TRBD2,TRBV9,TRBJ2-1,CASSVEAGSYDNEQFF
TRBD1,TRBV5-6,TRBJ1-2,CASSSEGQRVNYGYTF
NA,TRBV5-1,TRBJ1-2,CASSFTVYDGYTF
TRBD2,TRBV5-4,TRBJ2-1,CASSLARGTSHDEQFF
TRBD2,TRBV9,TRBJ2-2,CASSVRTSGNTGELFF
TRBD1,TRBV28,TRBJ2-1,CASTSTGELYNEQFF
NA,TRBV21-1,TRBJ1-1,CASSICGSSNTEAFF
NA,TRBV29-1,TRBJ1-6,CSARQAGEGSPLHF
NA,TRBV4-2,TRBJ1-4,CASSQESTANEKLFF
NA,TRBV19,TRBJ1-1,CASSQGRVAFF
TRBD1,TRBV29-1,TRBJ1-1,CSVRPQGAATEAFF
NA,TRBV28,TRBJ2-2,CASSFLYTGELFF
NA,TRBV28,TRBJ2-7,CASNTGMIGEQYF
NA,TRBV18,TRBJ1-5,CASSEDRNQPQHF
TRBD2,TRBV11-2,TRBJ2-1,CASSLSGAAGNEQFF
NA,TRBV18,TRBJ2-5,CASSPGLAQETQYF
NA,TRBV6-2/TRBV6-3,TRBJ2-3,CASSRFTDTQYF
NA,TRBV7-9,TRBJ1-6,CASSYQTDYNSPLHF
NA,TRBV10-3,TRBJ2-1,CAIKAESNEQFF
NA,TRBV28,TRBJ1-3,CASSLGVFSGNTIYF
NA,TRBV7-2,TRBJ1-5,CASSFSRQAGPQHF